Below are 26 T cell receptor beta chains sequenced from a single sample in a study of T-cell reconstitution after alpha-beta-depleted transplantation in children (TCRdb year 2016). This specimen's treatment or condition label, interpreted: allogeneic hematopoietic cell transplantation with graft depleted of TCRalphabeta T cells and CD19 B cells. Library construction relied on PCR. Sequencing used an Illumina HiSeq 2500. Molecular barcoding was employed in the preparation of TCR libraries, with unique molecular identifiers being used to normalize TCRbeta repertoire quantification. The public reads were quality trimmed at Q25 with fastp and then assembled into clones with MiXCR by TCRdb, keeping productive beta chains. Entries are consolidated by CDR3 protein sequence, retaining the most common genes and DNA. Here the sample has 500,000 to 600,000 distinct CDR3 sequences; 25% to 30% occur a single time. The top ten hold less than 40% of the sample.

The starting material was PBMCs, obtained before TCRalphabeta/CD19-depleted stem cell transplant. The receptors come from a boy in the first two years of life with Wiskott-Aldrich syndrome, due to receive a stem cell transplant.

This clonotype appeared a few times. The V and J genes are TRBV5-6 and TRBJ2-7; 8 positions match TRBD2. The CDR3 runs to 16 residues. V trimming: 2 bases; J trimming: 1 base; junction bases outside the gene matches: 8. Germline CDR1 is SGHDT and CDR2 is YYEEEE. The CDR3 here is CASSFATSGHSYEQYF. The CDR3 nucleotides read TGTGCCAGCAGCTTCGCCACTAGCGGACATTCCTACGAGCAGTACTTC.

This clonotype appeared a few times. The chain is built from TRBV27 and TRBJ2-2; tentative D call: TRBD1 (6 bases). Trimming stripped 4 bases from V and 2 bases from J, with 17 bases between. This CDR3 has 17 residues. Per germline, CDR1 MNHEY and CDR2 SMNVEV (reference sequence). CDR3 amino acids: CASSSRRRGLNTGELFF. The CDR3 coding sequence is TGTGCCAGCAGTTCCCGCCGTAGGGGGTTAAACACCGGGGAGCTGTTTTTT.

In its sample, this clonotype was seen a few times. The junction departs from the called germline gene at one end, perhaps through a read error. CDR3 sequence: CASRLGLAGTNEQFF. The CDR3 DNA sequence: TGCGCCAGCAGGTTGGGACTAGCGGGAACCAATGAGCAGTTCTTC. This chain joins TRBV5-1 and TRBJ2-1, with 13 bases that match TRBD2. This CDR3 has 15 amino acids. Germline CDR1 reads SGHRS; CDR2 reads YFSETQ.

The sample holds a few counts of this clonotype. J is TRBJ2-4 and V is TRBV29-1; D is perhaps TRBD1 (5 bases). CDR1 is SQVTM, CDR2 ANQGSEA, per germline. This CDR3 spans 11 amino acids. Trimming cost V 4 bases and J 8 bases, with 9 bases left between them. CDR3 loop: CSVVRADIQYF. CDR3 DNA: TGCAGCGTTGTCAGGGCTGACATTCAGTACTTC.

The V and J genes are TRBV6-1 and TRBJ2-7; tentatively, D is TRBD2 (5 bases). The ends were cut back, 6 bases at V and 4 bases at J, with 16 bases in the middle. CDR3 length: 14 amino acids. The germline V gene encodes CDR1 MNHNS and CDR2 SASEGT. This chain's CDR3 is CASRPGPWEYEQYF. The CDR3, as DNA: TGTGCCAGCAGACCTGGGCCGTGGGAGTACGAGCAGTACTTC.

The gene calls are TRBV28 and TRBJ2-7, with D possibly being TRBD1 (6 bases). Germline CDR1 MDHEN, CDR2 SYDVKM. V lost 3 bases, J lost 7 bases, and 16 bases lay in between. The CDR3 sequence is 14 residues long. In nucleotides, the CDR3 is TGTGCCAGCAGTTTTACCAGGGGACCGGGGGAGCAGTACTTC. Amino acid sequence: CASSFTRGPGEQYF.

The genes are TRBV27 and TRBJ2-3, with 9 bases fitting TRBD2. Germline CDR1 reads MNHEY; CDR2 reads SMNVEV (reference sequence). This CDR3 region has 18 residues. J lost 7 bases, V lost 0 bases, and 14 bases had no gene match. The CDR3 region is CASSLSMGPAGGPYTQYF. For the CDR3, the DNA is TGTGCCAGCAGTTTATCGATGGGTCCCGCGGGAGGGCCGTATACGCAGTATTTT.

J is TRBJ1-1 and V is TRBV25-1, with D maybe TRBD1 (6 bases). CDR1 is MGHDK and CDR2 is SYGVNS in the germline V gene. V was shortened by 7 bases and J by 10 bases, with 16 bases between the two germline ends. The CDR3 totals 12 residues. The CDR3 spells CASNENGGRAFF. Here the CDR3 DNA reads TGTGCCAGCAACGAGAACGGGGGGCGAGCTTTCTTT.

The gene calls are TRBV10-3 and TRBJ2-1, with D possibly being TRBD1 (6 bases). There are 14 residues in the CDR3. V was clipped by 2 bases and J by 9 bases, with 14 bases between them. From germline, CDR1 is ENHRY and CDR2 SYGVKD. The chain's CDR3 is CAISERTAPSEQFF. In nucleotides, the CDR3 is TGTGCCATCAGTGAGAGGACAGCACCGTCTGAGCAGTTCTTC.

This clonotype showed up just a few times. J is TRBJ2-1 and V is TRBV7-6; 7 nucleotides match TRBD1. CDR3 length equals 16 residues. Germline CDR1 is SGHVS and CDR2 is FNYEAQ. Trimming at V came to 0 bases and at J to 5 bases, leaving 7 bases not matched to a gene. The DNA for the CDR3 is TGTGCCAGCAGCTTAGCCCGGACAGGTAGCCACAATGAGCAGTTCTTC. Its protein product is CASSLARTGSHNEQFF.

The sample holds a few counts of this clonotype. V and J are TRBV28 and TRBJ1-2; TRBD1 might be the D (5 bases). CDR3 size: 13 residues. Trimming took off 2 bases at V and 8 bases at J, with 12 bases between the two ends. Germline V gene data show CDR1 as MDHEN and CDR2 as SYDVKM. CDR3 in DNA: TGTGCCAGCAGTTTACGATGGGGGGACGGCTACACCTTC. Its translation is CASSLRWGDGYTF.

The genes are TRBV5-1 and TRBJ2-5, with TRBD2 matching over 8 bases. The length of the CDR3 is 15 residues. The V gene's germline CDR1 is SGHRS and CDR2 YFSETQ. Losses at the gene ends were 7 bases for V and 5 bases for J; bases not matched to a gene: 13. The CDR3 DNA follows: TGCGCCAGCGGCACCGGTAGCGGGGTCAGGGAGACCCAGTACTTC. Protein product: CASGTGSGVRETQYF.

This chain links TRBV7-2 with TRBJ2-1; D not certain. V was cut by 0 bases and J by 6 bases, with 12 bases left in between. The CDR3 length is 15 residues. CDR1 SGHTA and CDR2 FQGNSA come from the germline V gene. The CDR3 sequence: CASSLAASFSNEQFF. The CDR3 DNA sequence: TGTGCCAGCAGCTTAGCCGCCTCCTTCAGCAATGAGCAGTTCTTC.

This rearrangement joins TRBV5-1 to TRBJ2-7; 9 bases match TRBD1. CDR3 length: 14 residues. Germline V CDR1 and CDR2: SGHRS, YFSETQ. Germline trimming cut 4 bases from V and 5 bases from J; bases unmatched to any gene: 7. The CDR3 DNA reads TGCGCCAGCAGCGAACAGGGGGCCGGGGACGAGCAGTACTTC. Protein product: CASSEQGAGDEQYF.

This clonotype was seen a handful of times. CDR3 sequence: CSATSLAGASADTQYF. The DNA for the CDR3 is TGCAGTGCTACCAGCCTAGCGGGTGCTAGCGCAGATACGCAGTATTTT. The V call is TRBV20-1, the J call TRBJ2-3; 8 bases agree with TRBD2. The trim removed 4 bases at V and 4 bases at J, leaving 13 bases unmatched. The germline gives CDR1 DFQATT, CDR2 SNEGSKA (reference sequence). The CDR3 consists of 16 residues.

This clonotype appeared once. This chain joins TRBV7-2 and TRBJ2-1; D unresolved. Germline V gene sequence: CDR1 SGHTA, CDR2 FQGNSA. Trimming took 3 bases from V and 8 from J, leaving 14 bases between them. The CDR3 loop spans 14 amino acids. This chain's CDR3 is CASSFPRPEHEQFF. The CDR3 bases are TGTGCCAGCAGCTTTCCCAGGCCGGAGCATGAGCAGTTCTTC.

The V gene is TRBV20-1, the J gene TRBJ2-7; 9 nucleotides line up with TRBD2. CDR3 length: 13 amino acids. From germline, CDR1 is DFQATT and CDR2 SNEGSKA (reference sequence). Germline trimming cut 6 bases from V and 2 bases from J; bases unmatched to any gene: 5. The DNA of the CDR3 is TGCAGTGCGGCCCTAGCGGGAACCTACGAGCAGTACTTC. This translates into CSAALAGTYEQYF.

This sequence joins TRBV20-1 and TRBJ2-1; D perhaps matches TRBD2 (5 bases). Between the trimmed V and J ends, which lost 3 bases and 7 bases, there was a span of 16 bases. Germline CDR1 is DFQATT and CDR2 is SNEGSKA (reference sequence). The CDR3 length is 14 residues. The CDR3 spells CSASLLGLRNEQFF. As DNA, the CDR3 is TGCAGTGCTAGTTTACTAGGCCTTAGGAATGAGCAGTTCTTC.

Details on this clonotype: One junction end disagrees with the germline gene, perhaps due to a read error. J is TRBJ2-1 and V is TRBV3-1; D not resolved. The CDR3 has 15 residues. From germline, CDR1 is LGHDT and CDR2 YNNKEL (reference sequence). CDR3 nucleotides: TGTGCCAGCACCCAATCATCCCCCTCCTACAATGAGCAGTTCTTC. Protein sequence: CASTQSSPSYNEQFF.

This clonotype occurred a few times. V usage is TRBV12-3 or TRBV12-4 and J usage is TRBJ1-2; unclear D gene. The CDR3 is made up of 13 amino acids. V lost 5 bases and J 5 bases, leaving 12 bases between the germline ends. CDR3 sequence: CASSVRALYGYTF. Written as DNA, the CDR3 is TGTGCCAGCAGTGTACGGGCCCTGTATGGCTACACCTTC.

This clonotype came up a few times. V and J are TRBV12-3 or TRBV12-4 and TRBJ2-7; 7 bases align to TRBD2. The CDR3 length is 15 residues. Losses at the gene ends were 2 bases for V and 7 bases for J; bases not matched to a gene: 11. CDR3 region: CASSLKRDFHIEQYF. CDR3 sequence (DNA): TGTGCCAGCAGTTTAAAGCGGGACTTCCATATTGAGCAGTACTTC.

In its sample, this clonotype was seen a few times. The genes are TRBV5-5 and TRBJ2-1, with 9 bases aligning to TRBD2. Trimming took 6 bases from V and 1 from J; bases not matched to a gene: 8. The CDR3 totals 16 residues. Per the germline V gene, CDR1 is SGHKS and CDR2 is YYEKEE (reference sequence). CDR3 nucleotide sequence: TGTGCCAGCATTCTCCTAGCGGGACTATCCTACAATGAGCAGTTCTTC. This gives the protein CASILLAGLSYNEQFF.

The CDR3 here is CASSNLGQVWGQPQHF. DNA for the CDR3: TGTGCCAGCAGTAACCTCGGGCAGGTCTGGGGTCAGCCCCAGCATTTT. The gene calls are TRBV6-5 and TRBJ1-5, with D hard to call. Trimming shortened V by 5 bases and J by 6 bases, and 20 bases separated the two germline ends. CDR3 size: 16 residues. The germline gives CDR1 MNHEY, CDR2 SVGAGI.

V gene TRBV29-1 combines with J gene TRBJ2-1; D unclear. V dropped 3 bases and J dropped 0 bases, with 6 bases sitting between them. The CDR3 extends over 13 amino acids. Germline CDR1 reads SQVTM; CDR2 reads ANQGSEA. The CDR3, as DNA: TGCAGCGTTGAGGTGGGCTCCTACAATGAGCAGTTCTTC. Translated: CSVEVGSYNEQFF.

The chain employs TRBV28 and TRBJ1-5; 9 bases are a match to TRBD1. J gave up 5 bases and V 5 bases, and 10 bases lay outside the gene matches. CDR1 MDHEN and CDR2 SYDVKM come from the germline V gene. The CDR3 covers 16 residues. CDR3 region: CASSPSGTGPYQPQHF. In DNA, the CDR3 is TGTGCCAGCAGTCCCTCCGGGACAGGGCCCTATCAGCCCCAGCATTTT. Drawing the rest from reference TRBV28 and TRBJ1-5, the complete variable domain is DVKVTQSSRYLVKRTGEKVFLECVQDMDHENMFWYRQDPGLGLRLIYFSYDVKMKEKGDIPEGYSVSREKKERFSLILESASTNQTSMYLCASSPSGTGPYQPQHFGDGTRLSIL.

The rearrangement links TRBV12-3 or TRBV12-4 to TRBJ1-3, with unresolved D. CDR3 length equals 14 residues. The V end was cut by 5 bases, the J end by 5 bases, with 13 bases between. CDR3 nucleotides: TGTGCCAGCAGTCGAGGGATCAGTAGAAACACCATATATTTT. This gives the protein CASSRGISRNTIYF.